These 18 T cell receptor beta chains came from one sample sequenced in a study of blood T cell repertoires in COVID-19. Assay: immunoSEQ multiplex PCR; the TCRdb copy retains only in-frame clones and omits some. Of some 59,000 clones listed, roughly four fifths were seen once; the top ten hold over 4%. The sequenced sample consisted of peripheral blood. Every receptor here comes from a woman aged 60 to 75 with acute or convalescent COVID-19.

V is TRBV18 and J is TRBJ2-6, with 12 bases matching TRBD1. The CDR3 extends over 17 amino acids. The J segment lost 0 bases and the V segment lost 3 bases, leaving 0 bases of the junction unmatched. CDR1 and CDR2 from the germline V gene are KGHSH and LQKENI. Written as DNA, the CDR3 is TGTGCCAGCTCACCGGGACAGGGGGCCTCTGGGGCCAACGTCCTGACTTTC. It yields the protein CASSPGQGASGANVLTF.

The sample holds one count of this clone. V usage is TRBV7-2 and J usage is TRBJ2-2; 9 bases map to TRBD2. This CDR3 contains 15 residues. Germline-derived CDR1 and CDR2 are SGHTA and FQGNSA. The V gene end was trimmed by 5 bases and the J gene end by 6 bases; junction bases not matched to a gene: 7. The CDR3 loop is CASSKTGTSSGELFF. The DNA for the CDR3 is TGTGCCAGCAGCAAAACCGGGACTAGCTCCGGGGAGCTGTTTTTT.

The rearrangement uses TRBV5-4 and TRBJ2-7; the match to TRBD1 covers 11 bases. CDR3 length: 14 residues. V lost 4 bases to trimming and J lost 3 bases; unmatched junction nucleotides: 3. Germline V CDR1 and CDR2: SGHNT, YYREEE (reference sequence). CDR3 DNA: TGTGCCAGCAGCATGGACAGGGGGCACTACGAGCAGTACTTC. This codes for CASSMDRGHYEQYF.

The V call is TRBV27, the J call TRBJ1-4; the D is unclear. CDR1 is MNHEY and CDR2 is SMNVEV in the germline V gene (reference sequence). Trimming took 6 bases from V and 4 from J, leaving 15 bases between them. The CDR3 covers 15 residues. CDR3 bases: TGTGCCAGCAGGCCATCCGGGTCCTATAATGAAAAACTGTTTTTT. This encodes CASRPSGSYNEKLFF.

This sequence joins TRBV2 and TRBJ2-1; possibly TRBD2 for D (6 bases). CDR1 and CDR2 (germline): SNHLY, FYNNEI. V lost 4 bases and J lost 6, with 16 bases in between. The CDR3 consists of 15 residues. The CDR3 loop reads CASSVERAKSNEQFF. The CDR3 DNA sequence: TGTGCCAGCAGTGTTGAGCGGGCTAAATCCAATGAGCAGTTCTTC.

In this sample, this clone turned up a few times. The chain links TRBV2 to TRBJ2-3, with D tentatively TRBD2 (6 bases). The germline V gene has CDR1 SNHLY and CDR2 FYNNEI. The CDR3 runs to 15 residues. Deletions cut 6 bases from V and 0 bases from J, with 13 bases between. CDR3 nucleotides: TGTGCCAGCAGAGGAGGAGGGACTAGCACAGATACGCAGTATTTT. Translating it yields CASRGGGTSTDTQYF.

Of note for this clone: The junction differs from germline at one of its ends, possibly a read error. The chain links TRBV29-1 to TRBJ1-5; 10 bases are shared with TRBD1. Germline V gene lookup returns CDR1 SQVTM and CDR2 ANQGSEA. The CDR3 consists of 13 residues. In DNA form, the CDR3 reads TGCAGCGTGGCGACAGGGGGCAAACAGCCCCAGCATTTT. Encoded protein: CSVATGGKQPQHF.

The chain uses TRBV30 and TRBJ2-5; 7 bases line up with TRBD2. Trimming removed 2 bases from V and 1 base from J; junction bases left unmatched: 10. The CDR3 is 16 residues long. Per the germline V gene, CDR1 is GTSNPN and CDR2 is SVGIG (reference sequence). DNA of the CDR3: TGTGCCTGGAGTTCCCCTTTGGGGGAGGGCCAAGAGACCCAGTACTTC. Its protein product is CAWSSPLGEGQETQYF. The whole variable domain, filled in from reference TRBV30 and TRBJ2-5, reads SQTIHQWPATLVQPVGSPLSLECTVEGTSNPNLYWYRQAAGRGLQLLFYSVGIGQISSEVPQNLSASRPQDRQFILSSKKLLLSDSGFYLCAWSSPLGEGQETQYFGPGTRLLVL.

The V and J genes are TRBV10-2 and TRBJ1-1, with unresolved D. V was cut by 8 bases and J by 1 base, with 8 bases left in between. CDR3 length: 12 residues. The germline CDR1 and CDR2 sequences are WSHSY and SAAADI. This chain's CDR3 is CASHGGNTEAFF. The CDR3 DNA is TGCGCCAGCCACGGAGGGAACACTGAAGCTTTCTTT.

The genes are TRBV14 and TRBJ2-1; 7 bases line up with TRBD2. Germline assignment: CDR1 SGHDN and CDR2 FVKESK. The V gene end was trimmed by 6 bases and the J gene end by 8 bases; junction bases not matched to a gene: 16. There are 16 residues in the CDR3. The CDR3 coding sequence is TGTGCCAGCAGTACTTCCTGGGGGGGAACCGGGCATGAGCAGTTCTTC. Translated: CASSTSWGGTGHEQFF. Full variable domain (rest looked up from reference TRBV14 and TRBJ2-1): EAGVTQFPSHSVIEKGQTVTLRCDPISGHDNLYWYRRVMGKEIKFLLHFVKESKQDESGMPNNRFLAERTGGTYSTLKVQPAELEDSGVYFCASSTSWGGTGHEQFFGPGTRLTVL.

The V gene is TRBV14, the J gene TRBJ1-2; D may be TRBD1 (6 bases). This CDR3 is 14 amino acids long. V was trimmed by 2 bases and J by 6 bases, leaving 13 bases between them. Germline CDR1 is SGHDN and CDR2 is FVKESK. CDR3 sequence reads: CASSQYTGHNGYTF. The CDR3 bases are TGTGCCAGCAGCCAATACACAGGGCATAATGGCTACACCTTC. The entire variable domain, with the rest obtained from reference TRBV14 and TRBJ1-2, is as follows: EAGVTQFPSHSVIEKGQTVTLRCDPISGHDNLYWYRRVMGKEIKFLLHFVKESKQDESGMPNNRFLAERTGGTYSTLKVQPAELEDSGVYFCASSQYTGHNGYTFGSGTRLTVV.

The chain carries TRBV10-3 and TRBJ1-1; a weak D match, TRBD1 (6 bases). Germline CDR1 reads ENHRY; CDR2 reads SYGVKD. The CDR3 consists of 14 residues. The germline V and J ends were trimmed by 11 bases and 1 base, with 17 bases remaining between them. The CDR3 loop reads CAARADRSNTEAFF. The CDR3, as DNA: TGTGCCGCCCGAGCGGACAGATCGAACACTGAAGCTTTCTTT.

The gene calls are TRBV5-4 and TRBJ2-2, with a tentative D call TRBD1 (5 bases). The CDR3 extends over 15 amino acids. CDR1 is SGHNT and CDR2 is YYREEE in the germline V gene (reference sequence). V was trimmed by 0 bases and J by 0 bases, leaving 6 bases between them. CDR3 DNA sequence: TGTGCCAGCAGCTTGGGACAGTCGAACACCGGGGAGCTGTTTTTT. This gives the protein CASSLGQSNTGELFF.

J is TRBJ2-3 and V is TRBV6-2 or TRBV6-3, with 9 bases fitting TRBD2. V lost 0 bases, J lost 3 bases, and 4 bases stayed unmatched. In germline, CDR1 is MNHEY, CDR2 SVGEGT. The CDR3 has 16 residues. The CDR3: CASSYSRTSVTDTQYF. CDR3 in DNA: TGTGCCAGCAGTTACTCGCGGACTAGCGTGACAGATACGCAGTATTTT.

The table lists this clone with a count of one. V usage is TRBV24-1 and J usage is TRBJ1-2; possibly TRBD1 for D (5 bases). The CDR3 contains 14 residues. Germline-derived CDR1 and CDR2 are KGHDR and SFDVKD. The V gene lost 4 bases and the J gene lost 3 bases, with 11 bases spanning the gap. The CDR3 sequence: CATSDAGGYYGYTF. The CDR3 DNA sequence: TGTGCCACCAGTGACGCCGGGGGGTACTATGGCTACACCTTC.

The V and J genes are TRBV7-9 and TRBJ2-5, with 7 bases that match TRBD2. Trimming removed 5 bases from V and 3 bases from J; junction bases left unmatched: 9. The germline gives CDR1 SEHNR, CDR2 FQNEAQ (reference sequence). The CDR3 length is 15 residues. CDR3: CASSDVGLVEETQYF. The CDR3, as DNA: TGTGCCAGCAGCGACGTAGGACTAGTTGAAGAGACCCAGTACTTC.

This clone was seen just once. The chain employs TRBV7-2 and TRBJ2-7; 8 bases fit TRBD2. This CDR3 has 14 residues. V was clipped by 3 bases and J by 3 bases; unmatched bases: 4. Germline loops: CDR1 SGHTA, CDR2 FQGNSA. CDR3 protein: CASSFAAGGYEQYF. CDR3 DNA sequence: TGTGCCAGCAGCTTTGCTGCGGGGGGCTACGAGCAGTACTTC.

This chain links TRBV3-1 (or the pseudogene TRBV3-2) with TRBJ2-2, with a tentative D call TRBD2 (6 bases). There are 15 residues in the CDR3. Trimming shortened V by 4 bases and J by 5 bases, and 14 bases separated the two germline ends. CDR1 is LGHDT and CDR2 is YNNKEL in the germline V gene (reference sequence). In nucleotides, the CDR3 is TGTGCCAGCAGCCCCCAAGGGACTCCGACCGGGGAGCTGTTTTTT. It translates to CASSPQGTPTGELFF.